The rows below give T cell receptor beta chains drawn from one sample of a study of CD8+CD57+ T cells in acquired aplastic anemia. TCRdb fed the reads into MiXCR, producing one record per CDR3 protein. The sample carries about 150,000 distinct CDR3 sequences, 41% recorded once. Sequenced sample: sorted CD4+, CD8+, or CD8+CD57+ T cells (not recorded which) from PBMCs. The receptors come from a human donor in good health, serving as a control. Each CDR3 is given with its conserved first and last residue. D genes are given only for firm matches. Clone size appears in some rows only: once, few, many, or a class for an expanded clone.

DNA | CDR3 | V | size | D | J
TGTGCCAGCAGCTTGGGTGGACAGGGAAACACTGAAGCTTTCTTT | CASSLGGQGNTEAFF | TRBV5-8 | many | TRBD1 | TRBJ1-1
TGTGCCAGCATACTAGATCGCGAGCAGTTCTTC | CASILDREQFF | TRBV5-4 | many | - | TRBJ2-1
TGTGCCTGGAGTCCTGGGGGAACGAACACCGGGGAGCTGTCTTTT | CAWSPGGTNTGELSF | TRBV30 | once | - | TRBJ2-2
TGCAGTGCTAGTCCCGGGGGGCGCCTCTACACTGAAGCTTTCTTT | CSASPGGRLYTEAFF | TRBV20-1 | - | - | TRBJ1-1
TGTGCCAGTAGTACCCTCGGACAGAACAATCAGCCCCAGCATTTT | CASSTLGQNNQPQHF | TRBV19 | many | - | TRBJ1-5
TGTGCCAGCACCCGGGACAGCATGAACACTGAAGCTTTCTTT | CASTRDSMNTEAFF | TRBV6-1 | many | TRBD1 | TRBJ1-1
TGTGCCACCAGCACGACAGGGCAAGGCTACACCTTC | CATSTTGQGYTF | TRBV24-1 | medium-sized | TRBD1 | TRBJ1-2
TGCAGTGCCAACAGCGCGGGATTCTACGAGCAGTACTTC | CSANSAGFYEQYF | TRBV20-1 | many | - | TRBJ2-7
TGCAGCGCCGTGGAGGCCGGCGGCTACACCTTC | CSAVEAGGYTF | TRBV29-1 | - | - | TRBJ1-2
TGCGCCAGCAGCCAAGACTACGAGTCCTACGAGCAGTACTTC | CASSQDYESYEQYF | TRBV4-3 | - | - | TRBJ2-7
TGTGCCAGCAGCAAAGGAGGTGGGGTCATGACAGATACGCAGTATTTT | CASSKGGGVMTDTQYF | TRBV4-2 | many | - | TRBJ2-3
TGCGCCAGCAGTGAGGGACAGGTGAAGACCCAGTACTTC | CASSEGQVKTQYF | TRBV10-2 | many | TRBD1 | TRBJ2-5
TGCAGTACCACTACGGGGGAGGCCGGCGAGCAGTACTTC | CSTTTGEAGEQYF | TRBV20-1 | few | - | TRBJ2-7
TGCAGCGTTGAGGGACAACAGAACACTGAAGCTTTCTTT | CSVEGQQNTEAFF | TRBV29-1 | - | - | TRBJ1-1
TGTGCCAGCAGTGGGACAGCCTCTGGAAACACCATATATTTT | CASSGTASGNTIYF | TRBV6-1 | many | - | TRBJ1-3
TGTGCCAGCAGTTACAGATTCCAGACTGAAGCTTTCTTT | CASSYRFQTEAFF | TRBV6-2/TRBV6-3 | - | - | TRBJ1-1
TGTGCCAGCAGCTTAAATGGGGTCAGGGGCAACACTGAAGCTTTCTTT | CASSLNGVRGNTEAFF | TRBV7-3 | - | - | TRBJ1-1
TGTGCCACCAGTGACCTACGGGGGTACGAGCAGTACTTC | CATSDLRGYEQYF | TRBV24-1 | many | - | TRBJ2-7
TGTGCCAGCAGCTTATTCCTTGGACTATTCATACGGGGGAACACAGATACGCAGTATTTT | CASSLFLGLFIRGNTDTQYF | TRBV11-1 | - | - | TRBJ2-3
TGCAGCGCTCGACTAGCGGGATATGAGCAGTTCTTC | CSARLAGYEQFF | TRBV20-1 | - | TRBD2 | TRBJ2-1
TGCAGTGCTAGGGAATCCCTGACAGGGAAAGGCTACACCTTC | CSARESLTGKGYTF | TRBV20-1 | - | TRBD1 | TRBJ1-2
TGTGCCAGCAGCTTAGGCAGGGGGCAGCCCCAGCATTTT | CASSLGRGQPQHF | TRBV7-2 | many | TRBD1 | TRBJ1-5
TGTGCCAGCAGCCAATGGCTAGCGGGGGAAGACGAGCAGTACTTC | CASSQWLAGEDEQYF | TRBV4-2 | - | TRBD2 | TRBJ2-7
TGTGCCAGCAGCGGGGGACAGGGCAGATCTGGAAACACCATATATTTT | CASSGGQGRSGNTIYF | TRBV5-5 | - | TRBD1 | TRBJ1-3
TGCGCCAGCAGCTTGGGGGGGGCCTATAGCAATCAGCCCCAGCATTTT | CASSLGGAYSNQPQHF | TRBV5-1 | many | - | TRBJ1-5
TGCGCCAGCAGCTCTTACTTACTAGCTAGCACAGATACGCAGTATTTT | CASSSYLLASTDTQYF | TRBV5-1 | many | - | TRBJ2-3
TGTGCCAGCAGCCATGACAGGCCCCAAAATTCACCCCTCCACTTT | CASSHDRPQNSPLHF | TRBV27 | many | - | TRBJ1-6
TGTGCCAGCAGTTTCGGTGGCGGCCTCTATGGCTACACCTTC | CASSFGGGLYGYTF | TRBV28 | few | - | TRBJ1-2
TGTGCCAGCAGTTCCCGGACAGGGTCAAACACTGAAGCTTTCTTT | CASSSRTGSNTEAFF | TRBV6-6 | - | TRBD1 | TRBJ1-1
TGTGCCAGCTCACCAGGGCGGGACAGGGCCTATGGCTACACCTTC | CASSPGRDRAYGYTF | TRBV18 | few | TRBD1 | TRBJ1-2
TGCAGCGTTGAGAAAACGCTGGGCTGGGAGACCCAGTACTTC | CSVEKTLGWETQYF | TRBV29-1 | - | - | TRBJ2-5
TGTGCCAGCAGCTTCTGGGGAGCGGGAGGCACAGATACGCAGTATTTT | CASSFWGAGGTDTQYF | TRBV11-2 | many | TRBD2 | TRBJ2-3
TGTGCCAGCAGCTTATTGGCAGTCGGGTATTTAATGGCCCAGCATTTT | CASSLLAVGYLMAQHF | TRBV7-2 | many | - | TRBJ1-5
TGTGCCAGTGGTATCCGTCCCTCGGAAAAACTGTTTTTT | CASGIRPSEKLFF | TRBV6-1 | many | - | TRBJ1-4
TGTGCCAGTAGGGGACAGGGCGCTAGGCAGGGAGATACGCAGTATTTT | CASRGQGARQGDTQYF | TRBV19 | - | TRBD1 | TRBJ2-3
TGTGCCAGCAGCTTATTAGTCTCCTACAATGAGCAGTTCTTC | CASSLLVSYNEQFF | TRBV7-6 | - | - | TRBJ2-1
TGTGCCAGCAGCTTAGCCGGGACATCACCCCTCCACTTT | CASSLAGTSPLHF | TRBV7-2 | - | - | TRBJ1-6
TGCAGTGCTAGAGCGGCGGGGACAGATCGGAACACTGAAGCTTTCTTT | CSARAAGTDRNTEAFF | TRBV20-1 | many | TRBD1 | TRBJ1-1
TGTGCCAGCAGTCAACTAGCGGGGGGGCCTTCAATCACAGATACGCAGTATTTT | CASSQLAGGPSITDTQYF | TRBV6-1 | few | TRBD2 | TRBJ2-3
TGTGCCAGCAGCTGGTTAGAGAACACTGAAGCTTTCTTT | CASSWLENTEAFF | TRBV5-4 | many | - | TRBJ1-1
TGTGCCAGCAGCACCGGGACTAGCGGGGGGGCATATGAGCAGTTCTTC | CASSTGTSGGAYEQFF | TRBV4-2 | - | TRBD2 | TRBJ2-1
TGTGCCAGCAGTCATTCCGGGGAGAAAAATCAGCCCCAGCATTTT | CASSHSGEKNQPQHF | TRBV5-5 | many | - | TRBJ1-5
TGTGCCATCAGTGAGGGCAGGGGAAGCACTGAAGCTTTCTTT | CAISEGRGSTEAFF | TRBV10-3 | - | - | TRBJ1-1
TGCGCCAGCAGTGGACTAGCGGGAGCGGAGACCCAGTACTTC | CASSGLAGAETQYF | TRBV10-2 | - | TRBD2 | TRBJ2-5
TGTGCCAGCAGCTCGGTGGCGAAGGCAGATACGCAGTATTTT | CASSSVAKADTQYF | TRBV5-4 | many | - | TRBJ2-3
TGTGCCAGCAGCCCCCAGCGAGACAGCCGAGTGGCTTTCTTT | CASSPQRDSRVAFF | TRBV11-2 | many | - | TRBJ1-1
TGTGCCAGTAGTAAAAGGACAGAGGGATACGAGCAGTACTTC | CASSKRTEGYEQYF | TRBV19 | many | - | TRBJ2-7